This T cell receptor beta chain is drawn from a study of CD4 T cells in relation to SARS-CoV-2 and coronaviruses. In regard to this clone: Its target is not known.

Naive and memory CD4+ T cells were cultured with CEF, then survey-sequenced. Profiled with immunoSEQ multiplex PCR; TCRdb holds only in-frame clones, not every one. The table lists 30,000 to 40,000 clones, around 77% of them singletons. Naive and memory CD4+ T cells came from enriched cryopreserved PBMCs. Roughly 10^5 naive or memory CD4+ cells were cultured with CEF peptides for approximately eleven days. V gave up 5 bases and J gave up 1 base, with 18 bases separating them. The CDR3 runs to 16 residues. Germline loops: CDR1 SGHDT, CDR2 YYEEEE. This clonotype was obtained from an adult with COVID-19. This chain links TRBV5-6 with TRBJ2-5; a weak D match, TRBD2 (6 bases). The specimen sequenced was memory CD4+ T cells from PBMCs, cultured in vitro. CDR3 loop: CASSPRLGRTQETQYF. DNA of the CDR3: TGTGCCAGCAGTCCCAGACTAGGCAGGACCCAAGAGACCCAGTACTTC.